The text below deals with one T cell receptor beta chain. No antigen is known for it. Other nucleotide sequences from this sample produce the same CDR3. These data belong to a study of CD8+ T cells in alopecia areata. Study overall: Treated patients swallowed 5 to 10 mg of oral tofacitinib twice daily. For treated patients, severity scores reflected the percentage of scalp area affected.

Study-level points and caveats: With patients, TCR sharing proved less clear than in mice, a difference possibly related to HLA. On tofacitinib, scalp clonality and expanded CD8+ clones among top 100 fell significantly.

cDNA reverse transcribed from extracted RNA served as the sequencing template. Produced via immunoSEQ multiplex PCR; TCRdb's table is partial and in-frame only. The sample lists 150,000 to 200,000 clones; 60% were seen once. Germline lookup yields CDR1 SQVTM and CDR2 ANQGSEA. Trimming took 6 bases from V and 3 from J, leaving 8 bases between them. This CDR3 spans 11 amino acids. Treatment defined: oral pan-JAK inhibitor, 5-10 mg twice daily. Sequences were derived from CD4+ T cells sorted from blood, sampled at week 24, from a patient treated with tofacitinib. This TCR was sampled from a human donor with alopecia areata. The chain links TRBV29-1 to TRBJ1-1; D remains unclear. CDR3 sequence (DNA): TGCAGCGTCCTCATGGACACTGAAGCTTTCTTT. Protein product: CSVLMDTEAFF.